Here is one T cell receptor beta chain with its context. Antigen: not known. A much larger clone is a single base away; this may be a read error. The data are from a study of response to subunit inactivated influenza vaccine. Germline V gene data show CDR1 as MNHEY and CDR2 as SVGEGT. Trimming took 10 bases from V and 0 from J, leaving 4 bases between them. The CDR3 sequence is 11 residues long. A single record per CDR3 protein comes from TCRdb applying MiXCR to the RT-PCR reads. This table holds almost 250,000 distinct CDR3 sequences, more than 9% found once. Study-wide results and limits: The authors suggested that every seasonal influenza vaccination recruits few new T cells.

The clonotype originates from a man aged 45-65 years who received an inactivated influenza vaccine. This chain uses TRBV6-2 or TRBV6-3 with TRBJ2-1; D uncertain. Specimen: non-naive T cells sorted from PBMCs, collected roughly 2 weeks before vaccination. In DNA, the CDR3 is TGTGCCACCAGCTCCTACAATGAGCAGTTCTTC. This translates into CATSSYNEQFF.